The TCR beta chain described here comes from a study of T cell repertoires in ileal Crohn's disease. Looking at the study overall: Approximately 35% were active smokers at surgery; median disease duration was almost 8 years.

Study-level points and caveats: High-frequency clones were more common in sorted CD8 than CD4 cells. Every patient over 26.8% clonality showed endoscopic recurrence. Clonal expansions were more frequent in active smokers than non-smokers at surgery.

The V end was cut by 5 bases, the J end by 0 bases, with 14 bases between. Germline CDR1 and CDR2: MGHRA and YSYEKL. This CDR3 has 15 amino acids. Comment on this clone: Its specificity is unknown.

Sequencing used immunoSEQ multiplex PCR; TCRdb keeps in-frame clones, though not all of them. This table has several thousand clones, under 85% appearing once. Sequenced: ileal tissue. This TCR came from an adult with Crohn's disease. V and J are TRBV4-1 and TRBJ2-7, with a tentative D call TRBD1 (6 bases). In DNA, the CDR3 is TGCGCCAGCAGCTACTCAGGGGAGATCTCCTACGAGCAGTACTTC. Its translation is CASSYSGEISYEQYF.